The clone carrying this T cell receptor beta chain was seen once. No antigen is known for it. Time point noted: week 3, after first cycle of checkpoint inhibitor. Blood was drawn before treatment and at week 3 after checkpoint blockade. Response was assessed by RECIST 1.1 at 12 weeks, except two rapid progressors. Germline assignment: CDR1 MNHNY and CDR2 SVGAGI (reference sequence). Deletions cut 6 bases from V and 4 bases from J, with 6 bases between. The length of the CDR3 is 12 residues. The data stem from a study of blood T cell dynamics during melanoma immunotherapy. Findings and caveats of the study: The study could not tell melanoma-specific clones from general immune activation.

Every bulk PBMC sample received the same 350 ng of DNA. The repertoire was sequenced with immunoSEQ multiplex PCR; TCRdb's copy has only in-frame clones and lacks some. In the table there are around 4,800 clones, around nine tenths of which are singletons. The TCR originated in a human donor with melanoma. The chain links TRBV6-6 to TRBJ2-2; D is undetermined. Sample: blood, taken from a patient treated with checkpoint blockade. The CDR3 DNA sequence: TGTGCCAGCAGCGTACCCACCGGGGAGCTGTTTTTT. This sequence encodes CASSVPTGELFF.